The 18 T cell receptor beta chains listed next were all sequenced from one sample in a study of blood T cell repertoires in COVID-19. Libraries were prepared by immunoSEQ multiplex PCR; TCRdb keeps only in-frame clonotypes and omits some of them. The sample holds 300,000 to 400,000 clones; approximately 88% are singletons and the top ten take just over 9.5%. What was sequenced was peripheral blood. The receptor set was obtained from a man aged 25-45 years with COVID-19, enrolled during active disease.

As DNA, the CDR3 is TGTGCCACCAGTGATCAACTAGCGGGAGTACCAGATACGCAGTATTTT. Translated, it gives CATSDQLAGVPDTQYF. This chain links TRBV24-1 with TRBJ2-3; 11 nucleotides match TRBD2. This CDR3 has 16 residues. CDR1 is KGHDR, CDR2 SFDVKD, per germline. Trimming removed 3 bases from V and 4 bases from J; junction bases left unmatched: 5.

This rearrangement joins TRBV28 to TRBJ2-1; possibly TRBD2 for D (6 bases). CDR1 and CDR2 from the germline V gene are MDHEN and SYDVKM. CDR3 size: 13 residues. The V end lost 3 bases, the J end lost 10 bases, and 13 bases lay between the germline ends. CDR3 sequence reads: CASSFREYGEQFF. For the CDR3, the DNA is TGTGCCAGCAGTTTTCGGGAGTATGGGGAGCAGTTCTTC. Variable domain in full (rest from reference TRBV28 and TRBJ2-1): DVKVTQSSRYLVKRTGEKVFLECVQDMDHENMFWYRQDPGLGLRLIYFSYDVKMKEKGDIPEGYSVSREKKERFSLILESASTNQTSMYLCASSFREYGEQFFGPGTRLTVL.

CDR3 in DNA: TGTGCCACGAGAGAGGTAGCGGGGGGGCAGGAGGAGACCCAGTACTTC. It specifies CATREVAGGQEETQYF. The chain joins TRBV15 to TRBJ2-5; 11 positions agree with TRBD2. This CDR3 has 16 amino acids. Germline CDR1 is LNHNV and CDR2 is YYDKDF (reference sequence). Unmatched junction bases numbered 14, after V lost 9 bases and J lost 5 bases. The whole variable domain, remainder taken from reference TRBV15 and TRBJ2-5, is DAMVIQNPRYQVTQFGKPVTLSCSQTLNHNVMYWYQQKSSQAPKLLFHYYDKDFNNEADTPDNFQSRRPNTSFCFLDIRSPGLGDTAMYLCATREVAGGQEETQYFGPGTRLLVL.

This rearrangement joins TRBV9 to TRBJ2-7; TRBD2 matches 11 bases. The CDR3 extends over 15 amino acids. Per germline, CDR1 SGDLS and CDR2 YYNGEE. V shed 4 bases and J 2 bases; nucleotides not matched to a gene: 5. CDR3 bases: TGTGCCAGCAGCCCTTGGACTAGCGGGCCCTACGAGCAGTACTTC. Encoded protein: CASSPWTSGPYEQYF.

The CDR3 sequence: CASITGQGAKNIQYF. The CDR3 bases are TGTGCCAGCATCACAGGACAGGGAGCCAAAAACATTCAGTACTTC. This sequence joins TRBV6-5 and TRBJ2-4; TRBD1 matches at 8 bases. V lost 7 bases and J lost 0; bases outside the gene matches: 5. This CDR3 is built from 15 residues. Germline V CDR1 and CDR2: MNHEY, SVGAGI.

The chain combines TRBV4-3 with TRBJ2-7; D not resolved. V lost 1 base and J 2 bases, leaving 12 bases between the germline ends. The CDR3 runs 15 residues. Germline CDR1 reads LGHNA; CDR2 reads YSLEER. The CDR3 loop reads CASSQVNKQTYEQYF. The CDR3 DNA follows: TGCGCCAGCAGCCAAGTGAACAAACAAACCTACGAGCAGTACTTC.

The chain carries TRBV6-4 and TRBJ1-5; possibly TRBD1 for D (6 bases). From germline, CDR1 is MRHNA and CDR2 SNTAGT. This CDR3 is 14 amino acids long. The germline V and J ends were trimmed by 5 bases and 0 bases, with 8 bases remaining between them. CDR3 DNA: TGTGCCAGCAGTCCGGACAGTAGCAATCAGCCCCAGCATTTT. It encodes CASSPDSSNQPQHF.

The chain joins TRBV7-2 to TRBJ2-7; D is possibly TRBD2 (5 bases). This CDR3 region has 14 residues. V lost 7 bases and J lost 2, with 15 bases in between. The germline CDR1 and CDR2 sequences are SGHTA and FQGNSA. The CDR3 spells CASTPLLGPYEQYF. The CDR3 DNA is TGTGCCAGCACCCCACTACTAGGCCCCTACGAGCAGTACTTC.

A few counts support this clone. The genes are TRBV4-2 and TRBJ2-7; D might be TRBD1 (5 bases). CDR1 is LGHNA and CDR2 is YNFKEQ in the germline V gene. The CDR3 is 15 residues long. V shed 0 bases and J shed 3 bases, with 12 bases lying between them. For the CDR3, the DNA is TGTGCCAGCAGCCAAGAACGGGCAGGGAACTACGAGCAGTACTTC. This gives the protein CASSQERAGNYEQYF.

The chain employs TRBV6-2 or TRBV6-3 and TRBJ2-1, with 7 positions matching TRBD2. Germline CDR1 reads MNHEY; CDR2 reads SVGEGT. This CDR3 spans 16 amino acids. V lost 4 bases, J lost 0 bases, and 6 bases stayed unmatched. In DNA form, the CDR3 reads TGTGCCAGCAGTTTAGATCTAGCGGCCTCCTACAATGAGCAGTTCTTC. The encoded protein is CASSLDLAASYNEQFF.

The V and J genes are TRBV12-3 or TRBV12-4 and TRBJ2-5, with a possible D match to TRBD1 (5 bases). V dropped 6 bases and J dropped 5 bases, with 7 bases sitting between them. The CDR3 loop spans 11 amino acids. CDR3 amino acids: CASRNRETQYF. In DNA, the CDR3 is TGTGCCAGCAGAAACAGGGAGACCCAGTACTTC.

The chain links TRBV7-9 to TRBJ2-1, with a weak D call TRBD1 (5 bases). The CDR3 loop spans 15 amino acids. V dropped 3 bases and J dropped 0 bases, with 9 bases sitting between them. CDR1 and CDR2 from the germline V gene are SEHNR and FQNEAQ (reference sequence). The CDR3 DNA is TGTGCCAGCAGCTTGCGGACAAACTCCTACAATGAGCAGTTCTTC. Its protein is CASSLRTNSYNEQFF.

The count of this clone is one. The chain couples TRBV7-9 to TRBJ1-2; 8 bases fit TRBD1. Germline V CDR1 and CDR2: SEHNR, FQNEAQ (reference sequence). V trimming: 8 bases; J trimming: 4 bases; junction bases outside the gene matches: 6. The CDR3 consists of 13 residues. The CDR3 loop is CASQGQAIYGYTF. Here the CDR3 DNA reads TGTGCCAGCCAGGGACAGGCTATCTATGGCTACACCTTC.

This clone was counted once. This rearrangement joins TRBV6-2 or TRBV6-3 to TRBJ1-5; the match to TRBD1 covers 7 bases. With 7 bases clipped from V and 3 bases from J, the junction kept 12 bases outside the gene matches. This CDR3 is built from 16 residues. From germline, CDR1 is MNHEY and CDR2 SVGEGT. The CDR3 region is CASNPPRTGFNQPQHF. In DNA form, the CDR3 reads TGTGCCAGCAACCCGCCCCGGACAGGCTTCAATCAGCCCCAGCATTTT.

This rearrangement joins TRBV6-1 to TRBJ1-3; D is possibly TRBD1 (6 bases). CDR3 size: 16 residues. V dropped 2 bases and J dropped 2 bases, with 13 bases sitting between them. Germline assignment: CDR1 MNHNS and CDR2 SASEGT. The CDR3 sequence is CASSEYRDVPGNTIYF. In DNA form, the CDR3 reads TGTGCCAGCAGTGAATACAGGGATGTCCCTGGAAACACCATATATTTT.

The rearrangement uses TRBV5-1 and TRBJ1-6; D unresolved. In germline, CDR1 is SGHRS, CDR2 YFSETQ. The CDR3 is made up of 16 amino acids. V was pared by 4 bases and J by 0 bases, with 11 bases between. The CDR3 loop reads CASSRGGGSYNSPLHF. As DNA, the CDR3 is TGCGCCAGCAGCCGGGGTGGAGGCTCCTATAATTCACCCCTCCACTTT.

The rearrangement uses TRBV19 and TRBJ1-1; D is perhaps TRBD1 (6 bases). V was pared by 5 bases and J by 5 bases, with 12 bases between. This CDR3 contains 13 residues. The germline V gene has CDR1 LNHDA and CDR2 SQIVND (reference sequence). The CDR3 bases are TGTGCCAGTAGTCTACAGGGTCAGACTGAAGCTTTCTTT. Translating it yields CASSLQGQTEAFF.

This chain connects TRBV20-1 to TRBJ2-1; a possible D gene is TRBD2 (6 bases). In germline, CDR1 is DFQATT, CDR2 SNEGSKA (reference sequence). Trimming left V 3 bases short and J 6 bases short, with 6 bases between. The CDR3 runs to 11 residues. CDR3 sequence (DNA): TGCAGTGCTAGCGGGAGCAATGAGCAGTTCTTC. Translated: CSASGSNEQFF.